This passage covers 21 T cell receptor beta chains from one sample sequenced in a study of tumor-infiltrating lymphocytes in primary liver carcinoma. Total RNA and DNA came together from approximately 22-30 mg of bulk tissue without cell sorting. Reverse transcription of roughly 480 ng total RNA with a constant-region primer produced TCR beta cDNA. Generation of the TCR beta libraries relied on three nested multiplex PCR rounds using slightly modified ARM-PCR. Both of the initial two PCR rounds ran for approximately 11 cycles and employed TRBV1-TRBV30 forward primers alongside a C-beta reverse primer. Using its own MiXCR run on the multiplex PCR reads, TCRdb lists one record per CDR3 protein. The sample contains some 21,000 distinct CDR3 sequences, about 75% of which appear only once. Source material: liver tumor tissue from sampling region 1. The subset is: tumor region T1, superior pole. The receptors were gathered from a woman aged 30 to 39 with primary liver carcinoma and hepatitis B virus infection.

On this clonotype: Sequence at one end of the junction differs from germline and may be a read error. The chain joins TRBV11-2 to TRBJ2-3; D is perhaps TRBD2 (5 bases). The CDR3 has 16 amino acids. Germline-derived CDR1 and CDR2 are SGHAT and FQNNGV. The chain's CDR3 is CASSSGIGLSIDTQYF. The DNA of the CDR3 is TGTGCCAGCAGCTCCGGGATAGGTCTAAGCATAGATACGCAGTATTTT.

This clonotype ranks as medium-sized. The CDR3 DNA reads TGTGCCAGCAGTGAAGCGCAACATCCACACGATCCCCCGGGGGACATTCAGTACTTC. This translates into CASSEAQHPHDPPGDIQYF. The chain recombines TRBV6-1 with TRBJ2-4; D might be TRBD2 (6 bases). Germline-derived CDR1 and CDR2 are MNHNS and SASEGT. This CDR3 has 19 amino acids. V was trimmed by 0 bases and J by 8 bases, leaving 26 bases between them.

The rearrangement uses TRBV28 and TRBJ2-2, with D possibly matching TRBD2 (5 bases). Trimming took 4 bases from V and 13 from J, leaving 13 bases between them. CDR1 is MDHEN and CDR2 is SYDVKM in the germline V gene. The CDR3 runs to 12 residues. The DNA for the CDR3 is TGTGCCAGCAGTTACGCAACCGCGGGGCTGTTTTTT. Amino acids: CASSYATAGLFF.

As concerns this clonotype: Germline is not matched at one junction end, which may reflect a read error. The chain has TRBV5-5 and TRBJ1-4; 7 positions agree with TRBD1. Germline V gene lookup returns CDR1 SGHKS and CDR2 YYEKEE (reference sequence). The CDR3 sequence is 19 residues long. The DNA of the CDR3 is TGTGCCAGCAGCTTGAGGTTAAGCGGACAGGTTGCAACTAATGAAAAACTGCTTTTT. It is translated as CASSLRLSGQVATNEKLLF.

Note on this clonotype: Without the conserved terminal phenylalanine or tryptophan, this CDR3 likely stems from a read error. The chain uses TRBV13 and TRBJ2-1; 7 bases are shared with TRBD2. The CDR3 contains 13 residues. Germline assignment: CDR1 PRHDT and CDR2 FYEKMQ (reference sequence). The CDR3 loop reads CTSREGNGNEQFS. For the CDR3, the DNA is TGTACCAGCAGGGAGGGGAACGGCAATGAGCAGTTCTCC.

This clonotype has a count of ten or more. A read error may explain this, as a much larger clone is one base away. This chain connects TRBV11-2 to TRBJ2-7; 7 bases agree with TRBD2. Germline-derived CDR1 and CDR2 are SGHAT and FQNNGV. The CDR3 has 13 residues. The CDR3 loop is CAISLSELASQYF. CDR3 sequence (DNA): TGTGCCATCAGCTTAAGTGAACTAGCGTCGCAGTACTTC.

Remarks on this clonotype: A read error may produce the germline difference seen at one junction end. This chain links TRBV7-9 with TRBJ1-5; no reliable D call. This CDR3 comprises 14 residues. Germline loops: CDR1 SEHNR, CDR2 FQNEAQ (reference sequence). CDR3 sequence (DNA): TGTGTCAGCAACCCCCGGGAGAACAATCGGCCCCAGCATTTT. Translation gives CVSNPRENNRPQHF. Full variable domain (outside the CDR3, taken from reference TRBV7-9 and TRBJ1-5): DTGVSQNPRHKITKRGQNVTFRCDPISEHNRLYWYRQTLGQGPEFLTYFQNEAQLEKSRLLSDRFSAERPKGSFSTLEIQRTEQGDSAMYLCVSNPRENNRPQHFGDGTRLSIL.

For this clonotype: Sequence at one end of the junction differs from germline and may be a read error. V and J are TRBV5-4 and TRBJ2-3, with a tentative D call TRBD1 (5 bases). The CDR3 is 17 amino acids. Germline values: CDR1 SGHNT, CDR2 YYREEE (reference sequence). The CDR3 DNA is TGTGCCAGCTGCGTAGACGGACACCCCCCACCCACAGATATGCAGTATTTT. Protein product: CASCVDGHPPPTDMQYF.

Remarks on this clonotype: The junction shows a germline mismatch at one end, possibly a read error. The chain couples TRBV5-5 to TRBJ1-4, with no clear D. The CDR3 runs 19 residues. In germline, CDR1 is SGHKS, CDR2 YYEKEE (reference sequence). The CDR3, as DNA: TGTGCCAGCTGCTTGAGGTTAGGTCGACGGGTTGCAACTAATGAAAAACTGTTTTTT. Translated, it gives CASCLRLGRRVATNEKLFF.

Concerning this clonotype itself: At one boundary the junction diverges from the germline segment, which might be a read error. The gene calls are TRBV24-1 and TRBJ2-5; D perhaps matches TRBD1 (6 bases). Germline V CDR1 and CDR2: KGHDR, SFDVKD. CDR3 length: 14 amino acids. The DNA of the CDR3 is TGTGCCACAAGTGATTCCTCAGGGGTATGGACCCACTACTTC. Translated: CATSDSSGVWTHYF.

The gene calls are TRBV6-1 and TRBJ2-4, with 7 bases lining up with TRBD1. V lost 1 base to trimming and J lost 8 bases; unmatched junction nucleotides: 20. Germline lookup yields CDR1 MNHNS and CDR2 SASEGT. The CDR3 runs to 19 residues. For the CDR3, the DNA is TGTGCCAGCAGTGAAGTGCAACATCTACACTATCCCCAGGGGGACATTCAGTACTTC. Residues: CASSEVQHLHYPQGDIQYF.

This clonotype was detected many times. As DNA, the CDR3 is TGTGCCAGCAGCGCAGGACCTAAGCCTGGAAACACCATATATTTT. Its translation: CASSAGPKPGNTIYF. The rearrangement links TRBV11-3 to TRBJ1-3; D remains unclear. The CDR3 runs to 15 residues. Trimming took off 5 bases at V and 2 bases at J, with 13 bases between the two ends. Germline CDR1 SGHNT, CDR2 YENEEA.

This clonotype was counted ten times or more. J is TRBJ2-3 and V is TRBV29-1, with 8 nucleotides matching TRBD2. Trimming took 5 bases from V and 0 from J; bases not matched to a gene: 7. In germline, CDR1 is SQVTM, CDR2 ANQGSEA. CDR3 size: 15 residues. This chain's CDR3 is CSVQRASGSTDTQYF. For the CDR3, the DNA is TGCAGCGTTCAGAGAGCTAGCGGGAGCACAGATACGCAGTATTTT.

Of note for this clonotype: A read error may produce the germline difference seen at one junction end. The chain recombines TRBV28 with TRBJ2-1, with 7 bases aligning to TRBD2. This CDR3 comprises 17 residues. The germline V gene has CDR1 MDHEN and CDR2 SYDVKM. The CDR3 region has the DNA TGTGTCAGCACCTCAGCGGGATACCAAAGGTCCTACAATGAGCAGTTCTTC. This codes for CVSTSAGYQRSYNEQFF.

With respect to this clonotype: At one boundary the junction diverges from the germline segment, which might be a read error. The chain combines TRBV28 with TRBJ2-5; possibly TRBD1 for D (5 bases). The V gene's germline CDR1 is MDHEN and CDR2 SYDVKM. There are 14 residues in the CDR3. The CDR3 loop is CVSSPLGVEETQYF. For the CDR3, the DNA is TGTGTCAGCAGCCCCCTAGGGGTAGAGGAGACCCAGTACTTC.

The chain employs TRBV12-3 or TRBV12-4 and TRBJ2-7; the match to TRBD2 covers 11 bases. CDR3 size: 16 residues. Losses at the gene ends were 2 bases for V and 5 bases for J; bases not matched to a gene: 8. Written as DNA, the CDR3 is TGTGCCAGCAGTTTATTAGCGGGAGGGCCTCCTAACGAGCAGTACTTC. The encoded protein is CASSLLAGGPPNEQYF.

With respect to this clonotype: One end of the junction is discordant with germline, which a read error may explain. The chain recombines TRBV2 with TRBJ1-6; D remains unclear. Looked up from germline, CDR1 is SNHLY and CDR2 is FYNNEI. CDR3 length equals 12 residues. The DNA of the CDR3 is TGTGTCAGCAGTCGACCTAGTTCACCCCTCCACTTT. The encoded protein is CVSSRPSSPLHF.

This clonotype came up once. The chain couples TRBV5-5 to TRBJ1-6; unclear D gene. CDR3 length equals 14 residues. The germline V gene encodes CDR1 SGHKS and CDR2 YYEKEE (reference sequence). Trimming removed 0 bases from V and 19 bases from J, with 20 bases in between. CDR3 bases: TGTGCCAGCAGCTTGGACGTCAGTAATCCACCCCCTCACTTT. Translated, it gives CASSLDVSNPPPHF. Based on the CDR3 plus reference TRBV5-5 and TRBJ1-6, the full variable domain is DAGVTQSPTHLIKTRGQQVTLRCSPISGHKSVSWYQQVLGQGPQFIFQYYEKEERGRGNFPDRFSARQFPNYSSELNVNALLLGDSALYLCASSLDVSNPPPHFGNGTRLTVT.

This sequence joins TRBV20-1 and TRBJ2-7; TRBD2 matches 11 bases. Looked up from germline, CDR1 is DFQATT and CDR2 is SNEGSKA (reference sequence). V gave up 1 base and J gave up 3 bases; unmatched junction bases: 5. There are 15 residues in the CDR3. The CDR3 DNA sequence: TGCAGTGCTAGAGTAGGCGGGACTAGCGGCTACGAGCAGTACTTC. It codes for CSARVGGTSGYEQYF.

The gene calls are TRBV6-1 and TRBJ2-2; possibly TRBD1 or TRBD2 for D (5 bases each). The V gene lost 2 bases and the J gene lost 0 bases, with 19 bases spanning the gap. The germline V gene has CDR1 MNHNS and CDR2 SASEGT. The CDR3 is made up of 19 amino acids. For the CDR3, the DNA is TGTGCCAGCAGTGAAACCCTTCCTGGGGGTACCGCGAACACCGGGGAGCTGTTTTTT. This translates into CASSETLPGGTANTGELFF.

This chain joins TRBV9 and TRBJ2-1; a possible D gene is TRBD2 (5 bases). The length of the CDR3 is 17 residues. CDR1 and CDR2 (germline): SGDLS, YYNGEE. The germline V and J ends were trimmed by 4 bases and 7 bases, with 24 bases remaining between them. The CDR3 DNA sequence: TGTGCCAGCAGCCGAACATGGAGGCAGGAGAGTGGAAATGAGCAGTTCTTC. Residues: CASSRTWRQESGNEQFF.